The 13 T cell receptor beta chains below come from one sample, sequenced in a study of control samples from healthy donors and cancer patients (dated by TCRdb to 2020 to 2021). The library was generated by the immunoSEQ multiplex PCR assay. TCRdb took over this immuneACCESS table, retaining in-frame rearrangements with V and J assigned. Such tables are incomplete; in checked studies, under half of the missing clones stem from an unresolved V gene, and the remainder is unexplained. The sample contains some 140,000 clones, over 85% of them found a single time. The ten largest clones take up approximately 8% of the sample. The sample comprised PBMCs. The source of these receptors is a man aged 50 to 60 with head and neck cancer.

The gene calls are TRBV2 and TRBJ1-1, with TRBD1 identical over 11 bases. V gave up 7 bases and J gave up 4 bases; unmatched junction bases: 5. The CDR3 runs to 14 residues. CDR1 and CDR2 (germline): SNHLY, FYNNEI. CDR3 sequence (DNA): TGTGCCAGCACCTGGACAGGGGGCGTCACTGAAGCTTTCTTT. Protein sequence: CASTWTGGVTEAFF. Supplemented by reference TRBV2 and TRBJ1-1, the full variable domain reads EPEVTQTPSHQVTQMGQEVILRCVPISNHLYFYWYRQILGQKVEFLVSFYNNEISEKSEIFDDQFSVERPDGSNFTLKIRSTKLEDSAMYFCASTWTGGVTEAFFGQGTRLTVV.

The rearrangement joins TRBV5-1 to TRBJ2-3, with 11 bases lining up with TRBD1. Germline CDR1 SGHRS, CDR2 YFSETQ. Trimming took 2 bases from V and 4 from J; bases not matched to a gene: 3. The CDR3 consists of 15 residues. Written as DNA, the CDR3 is TGCGCCAGCAGCTTCGGGACAGGGGGTCCAGATACGCAGTATTTT. Its translation is CASSFGTGGPDTQYF.

The rearrangement links TRBV11-2 to TRBJ1-3; D remains unclear. Germline V gives CDR1 SGHAT, CDR2 FQNNGV. Trimming stripped 0 bases from V and 7 bases from J, with 4 bases between. The CDR3 is made up of 12 amino acids. CDR3 DNA sequence: TGTGCCAGCAGCTTAGACTGGAACACCATATATTTT. Translated, it gives CASSLDWNTIYF.

This CDR3 reads CASTRAVRGEQYF. In DNA, the CDR3 is TGTGCCAGCACCCGAGCTGTTCGAGGCGAGCAGTACTTC. The chain combines TRBV2 with TRBJ2-7; D ambiguous. Trimming left V 7 bases short and J 6 bases short, with 16 bases between. Germline V gives CDR1 SNHLY, CDR2 FYNNEI. CDR3 size: 13 residues.

This chain connects TRBV7-2 to TRBJ1-1, with 8 bases aligning to TRBD1. This CDR3 contains 15 residues. Germline trimming cut 6 bases from V and 6 bases from J; bases unmatched to any gene: 12. Germline loops: CDR1 SGHTA, CDR2 FQGNSA. The CDR3 loop is CASRLTLGTGAEAFF. The CDR3 nucleotides read TGTGCCAGCAGGTTGACTCTAGGGACAGGTGCTGAAGCTTTCTTT.

This clone was picked up one time. The chain links TRBV27 to TRBJ2-5; D is possibly TRBD1 or TRBD2 (5 bases each). This CDR3 contains 13 residues. V gave up 5 bases and J gave up 10 bases, with 17 bases separating them. CDR1 is MNHEY, CDR2 SMNVEV, per germline (reference sequence). The CDR3 region has the DNA TGTGCCAGCAGTCCTCAGGTGGGGGTGGACCAGTACTTC. The encoded protein is CASSPQVGVDQYF.

V is TRBV7-2 and J is TRBJ2-5, with D tentatively TRBD2 (5 bases). The CDR3 length is 13 residues. Germline CDR1 is SGHTA and CDR2 is FQGNSA. Trimming stripped 8 bases from V and 4 bases from J, with 14 bases between. CDR3 DNA sequence: TGTGCCAGCGGACCCGAACGGGGAGAGACCCAGTACTTC. Its translation: CASGPERGETQYF.

V usage is TRBV19 and J usage is TRBJ2-1; 9 bases fit TRBD2. The V gene's germline CDR1 is LNHDA and CDR2 SQIVND (reference sequence). Trimming at V came to 2 bases and at J to 3 bases, leaving 5 bases not matched to a gene. The CDR3 spans 16 residues. CDR3 bases: TGTGCCAGTAGTATATGGGCAGCGGGGGGCTACAATGAGCAGTTCTTC. Amino acid sequence: CASSIWAAGGYNEQFF.

The CDR3 protein is CASSLMEIQNIQYF. The CDR3 DNA sequence: TGTGCCAGCAGCTTAATGGAGATCCAAAACATTCAGTACTTC. The J gene is TRBJ2-4, the V gene TRBV11-2; D remains unclear. Germline CDR1 and CDR2: SGHAT and FQNNGV. The CDR3 spans 14 residues. V lost 2 bases, J lost 5 bases, and 10 bases lay in between.

The chain joins TRBV13 to TRBJ2-2; 11 bases map to TRBD2. CDR3 length equals 16 residues. Losses at the gene ends were 5 bases for V and 6 bases for J; bases not matched to a gene: 8. Germline CDR1 and CDR2: PRHDT and FYEKMQ (reference sequence). Written as DNA, the CDR3 is TGTGCCAGCAGCCCCCCCACTAGCGGGGGAGCCGGGGAGCTGTTTTTT. It specifies CASSPPTSGGAGELFF.

This chain links TRBV5-4 with TRBJ1-2; 11 bases agree with TRBD1. V was pared by 5 bases and J by 0 bases, with 9 bases of the junction left unmatched. Germline CDR1 SGHNT, CDR2 YYREEE (reference sequence). This CDR3 has 17 residues. The CDR3 here is CASSHGQGAVANYGYTF. DNA for the CDR3: TGTGCCAGCAGTCACGGACAGGGGGCAGTAGCTAACTATGGCTACACCTTC.

This clone showed up just once. This rearrangement joins TRBV6-5 to TRBJ1-1, with D perhaps matching TRBD1 (5 bases). V was pared by 4 bases and J by 1 base, with 13 bases between. The CDR3 is 15 amino acids. Germline V CDR1 and CDR2: MNHEY, SVGAGI. CDR3 DNA sequence: TGTGCCAGCAGTTCCGACGGCACAGGGAACACTGAAGCTTTCTTT. Encoded protein: CASSSDGTGNTEAFF.

The chain joins TRBV19 to TRBJ2-7; TRBD1 matches at 9 bases. Germline assignment: CDR1 LNHDA and CDR2 SQIVND (reference sequence). The CDR3 runs 14 residues. V trimming: 6 bases; J trimming: 3 bases; junction bases outside the gene matches: 6. CDR3 in amino acids: CASRETGGRYEQYF. For the CDR3, the DNA is TGTGCCAGTAGAGAGACAGGGGGGCGCTACGAGCAGTACTTC.